A selection of T cell receptor beta chains follows, all from one sample in a study of spatial heterogeneity in lung cancer. One entry per CDR3 protein results from TCRdb running MiXCR on the 5' RACE reads. The data hold roughly 21,000 distinct CDR3 sequences, with about 3.3% observed a single time. The specimen was PBMCs, collected at surgery. Source of these receptors: a female donor with early-stage non-small cell lung cancer. Each CDR3 is given with its conserved first and last residue. D genes are given only for firm matches. Only part of the rows carry a size: once, few, many, or a class if the clone is expanded.

J gene	D gene	clone size	V gene	CDR3 DNA	CDR3 protein
TRBJ1-2	TRBD1	many	TRBV27	TGTGCCAGCAGTTTTCGGCAACAGGGGGCTGGCGCCTATGGCTACACCTTC	CASSFRQQGAGAYGYTF
TRBJ2-3	.	many	TRBV5-1	TGCGCCAGCAGCTTGTTGGAGAGCACAGATACGCAGTATTTT	CASSLLESTDTQYF
TRBJ2-7	.	many	TRBV13	TGTGCCAGCAGCTTGATGGGGTCACGACACGAGCAGTACTTC	CASSLMGSRHEQYF
TRBJ2-7	.	many	TRBV5-1	TGCGCCAGCACGACTGGACAGCCGCTAAACGAGCAGTACTTC	CASTTGQPLNEQYF
TRBJ2-7	.	many	TRBV7-9	TGTGCCAGCAGCTTAGAGGCCGGATTAATAACCTACGAGCAGTACTTC	CASSLEAGLITYEQYF
TRBJ1-5	.	many	TRBV28	TGTGCCAGCAGACAGGGAAATCAGCCCCAGCATTTT	CASRQGNQPQHF
TRBJ2-3	.	.	TRBV15	TGTGCCACCAGCATAGGGGTATCTGGCGATACGCAGTATTTT	CATSIGVSGDTQYF
TRBJ2-5	.	many	TRBV2	TGTGCCAGCAGCCTTGGCAGGCTCCAAGAGACCCAGTACTTC	CASSLGRLQETQYF
TRBJ2-1	TRBD1	many	TRBV29-1	TGCAGCGGTGGGGTCGCGACAGGGGCATTTAATGAGCAGTTCTTC	CSGGVATGAFNEQFF
TRBJ2-1	.	many	TRBV5-1	TGCGCCAGCAGCCCGGGACTCCTGAGCTCCTACAATGAGCAGTTCTTC	CASSPGLLSSYNEQFF
TRBJ2-7	.	many	TRBV7-8	TGTGCCAGCAGCACCCGGATCTACGAGCAGTACTTC	CASSTRIYEQYF
TRBJ2-7	.	.	TRBV28	TGTGCCGGCAGTTCCCAGGGGGAGGTAGCCTACGAGCAGTACTTC	CAGSSQGEVAYEQYF
TRBJ1-2	.	many	TRBV9	TGTGCCAGCGCCGAACAGAACAGCTATGGCTACACCTTC	CASAEQNSYGYTF
TRBJ2-1	TRBD2	many	TRBV7-2	TGTGCCAGCACCGGCGGGACTAGCGGGACAAATGAGCAGTTCTTC	CASTGGTSGTNEQFF
TRBJ2-7	.	many	TRBV21-1	TGTGCCAGCAGCACCGCGGGCAGGCCCTACGAGCAGTACTTC	CASSTAGRPYEQYF
TRBJ2-1	.	many	TRBV7-9	TGTGCCAGCAGCTCTAATAAAGTTGGCGGGACTCTCCTCGTTGAGCAGTTCTTC	CASSSNKVGGTLLVEQFF
TRBJ2-7	.	many	TRBV29-1	TGCAGCGTTGCTGGGGGCATTAGGAGGGATGAGCAGTACTTC	CSVAGGIRRDEQYF
TRBJ2-1	.	many	TRBV2	TGTGCCAGCACCTCTTCCCGGGGGAGCTCTGAGCAGTTCTTC	CASTSSRGSSEQFF
TRBJ1-5	.	many	TRBV19	TGTGCCAGTAGTAGCCGGGACGGGAGCAATCAGCCCCAGCATTTT	CASSSRDGSNQPQHF
TRBJ2-1	.	many	TRBV5-1	TGCGCCAGCAGCTTGAACCAGAATGAGCAGTTCTTC	CASSLNQNEQFF
TRBJ2-1	TRBD1	many	TRBV12-3/TRBV12-4	TGTGCCAGCAGCCAAGATCCGGGACAGGGTGACAATGAGCAGTTCTTC	CASSQDPGQGDNEQFF
TRBJ2-7	.	many	TRBV28	TGTGCCAGCAGCCATGGGTCAGGACCCTACGAGCAGTACTTC	CASSHGSGPYEQYF
TRBJ2-7	.	many	TRBV12-3/TRBV12-4	TGTGCCAGCAGTTCCGTGAGCTACGAGCAGTACTTC	CASSSVSYEQYF
TRBJ2-7	.	many	TRBV3-1	TGTGCCAGCAGCCAAGTCAAAGGCGAGCAGTACTTC	CASSQVKGEQYF
TRBJ1-1	.	.	TRBV6-5	TGTGCCAGCAGTTACTCGGGCCCGGTGAACACTGAAGCTTTCTTT	CASSYSGPVNTEAFF
TRBJ1-6	.	many	TRBV24-1	TGTGCCACCAGCGGAGCCTCACCCCTCCACTTT	CATSGASPLHF
TRBJ1-6	.	many	TRBV3-1	TGTGCCAGCAGCCAAGATGACCGGACGCAGCCCCTCCACTTT	CASSQDDRTQPLHF
TRBJ1-6	.	many	TRBV20-1	TGCAGTGCTAGGGGGTGGGAGTCGGGGCTCACCCTCCACTTT	CSARGWESGLTLHF
TRBJ1-4	TRBD1	few	TRBV20-1	TGCAGTGCTAGTACCCCGGGACAGGGATATGAAAAACTGTTTTTT	CSASTPGQGYEKLFF
TRBJ1-1	.	many	TRBV27	TGTGCCAGCAGTTTAAGGTGGCGCCTAGACACTGAAGCTTTCTTT	CASSLRWRLDTEAFF
TRBJ2-1	.	many	TRBV12-3/TRBV12-4	TGTGCCAGCAGCGGTTACAGGGCGAGCTCCTACAATGAGCAGTTCTTC	CASSGYRASSYNEQFF
TRBJ2-1	TRBD2	many	TRBV11-2	TGTGCCAGCAGCTTAGAGAGCGGGAGAGGAAATGAGCAGTTCTTC	CASSLESGRGNEQFF
TRBJ2-5	.	many	TRBV6-6	TGTGCCGGCGCCATGGGCGGAAAAGAGACCCAGTACTTC	CAGAMGGKETQYF
TRBJ2-1	TRBD2	many	TRBV4-1	TGCGCCAGCAGCCTGCCGGGAGCGGGAGTAGGTCAGTTCTTC	CASSLPGAGVGQFF
TRBJ1-5	TRBD1	many	TRBV10-2	TGCGCCAGCAGTGTTGGACAGGGAGGCCAGCCCCAGCATTTT	CASSVGQGGQPQHF
TRBJ2-1	TRBD2	few	TRBV6-1	TGTGCCAGCAGTGAAGTCAGCGGGAGGGCCGATTACAATGAGCAGTTCTTC	CASSEVSGRADYNEQFF
TRBJ2-7	TRBD1	few	TRBV28	TGTGCCAGCAGCTACAGGGGTTACGAGCAGTACTTC	CASSYRGYEQYF
TRBJ2-7	.	many	TRBV27	TGTGCCAGCAGTTTAGGGCAGGCCTGGGATGAGCAGTACTTC	CASSLGQAWDEQYF
TRBJ1-5	.	many	TRBV6-1	TGTGCCAGCAGTACAGATCAGCCCCAGCATTTT	CASSTDQPQHF
TRBJ2-1	TRBD1	many	TRBV18	TGTGCCAGCTCACCAAGGGGACAGGGGGCCTACAATGAGCAGTTCTTC	CASSPRGQGAYNEQFF
TRBJ2-1	TRBD1	many	TRBV20-1	TGCAGTCAGACAGGGGGATGGAATGAGCAGTTCTTC	CSQTGGWNEQFF
TRBJ2-7	.	many	TRBV18	TGTGCCAGCTCACCACAGGTAGGGACTTCCTACGAGCAGTACTTC	CASSPQVGTSYEQYF
TRBJ2-5	.	medium-sized	TRBV6-1	TGTGCCAGCAGTGACTCGGACTACCACGTAGAGACCCAGTACTTC	CASSDSDYHVETQYF
TRBJ2-7	.	medium-sized	TRBV7-9	TGTGCCAGCAGCCCACGCGAGGAGCAGTACTTC	CASSPREEQYF
TRBJ1-2	.	many	TRBV7-6	TGTGCCAGCAGCCCTGACTCTAACTATGGCTACACCTTC	CASSPDSNYGYTF
TRBJ2-1	TRBD2	few	TRBV9	TGTGCCAGCAGCAAGACCGGGACTAGCGGGAGTAGGCTAGAGTTCTTC	CASSKTGTSGSRLEFF
TRBJ2-3	TRBD2	many	TRBV7-8	TGTGCCAGCAGCTTATGGTCGCTAGCGGGTATCACAGATACGCAGTATTTT	CASSLWSLAGITDTQYF
TRBJ2-3	.	many	TRBV27	TGTGCCAGCAGGTCCGGGGTCGGGGGTAGCACAGATACGCAGTATTTT	CASRSGVGGSTDTQYF
TRBJ2-2	.	few	TRBV7-6	TGTGCCAGCAGCCTAAAAGCGGGCACGCGGACCGGGGAGCTGTTTTTT	CASSLKAGTRTGELFF
TRBJ1-3	.	many	TRBV2	TGTGCCAGTGGCGGCTCTGGAAACACCATATATTTT	CASGGSGNTIYF
TRBJ2-2	.	few	TRBV11-2	TGTGCCAGCAGCAAAGGGGTCCCCGGGGAGCTGTTTTTT	CASSKGVPGELFF
TRBJ2-1	.	medium-sized	TRBV9	TGTGCCAGCAGCGGGACGGACACTTACAATGAGCAGTTCTTC	CASSGTDTYNEQFF
TRBJ2-1	.	.	TRBV4-2	TGTGCCAGCAGTGAGAGCACCCCCTACAATGAGCAGTTCTTC	CASSESTPYNEQFF
TRBJ2-1	.	many	TRBV6-2/TRBV6-3	TGTGCCAGCAGTTATGCCCGAAATGAGCAGTTCTTC	CASSYARNEQFF
TRBJ2-1	.	many	TRBV6-4	TGTGCCAGCAGTGAAGGTAGCGGAAAGCCCTACAATGAGCAGTTCTTC	CASSEGSGKPYNEQFF
TRBJ2-1	.	many	TRBV7-8	TGTGCCAGCAGGGGACAAAGCTCCTACAATGAGCAGTTCTTC	CASRGQSSYNEQFF
TRBJ2-5	TRBD1	many	TRBV11-2	TGTGCCAGCGGTACAGGGGGCAGGGAGACCCAGTACTTC	CASGTGGRETQYF
TRBJ2-5	TRBD1	few	TRBV9	TGTGCCAGCAGCGTAAGACAGGGTGAGACCCAGTACTTC	CASSVRQGETQYF